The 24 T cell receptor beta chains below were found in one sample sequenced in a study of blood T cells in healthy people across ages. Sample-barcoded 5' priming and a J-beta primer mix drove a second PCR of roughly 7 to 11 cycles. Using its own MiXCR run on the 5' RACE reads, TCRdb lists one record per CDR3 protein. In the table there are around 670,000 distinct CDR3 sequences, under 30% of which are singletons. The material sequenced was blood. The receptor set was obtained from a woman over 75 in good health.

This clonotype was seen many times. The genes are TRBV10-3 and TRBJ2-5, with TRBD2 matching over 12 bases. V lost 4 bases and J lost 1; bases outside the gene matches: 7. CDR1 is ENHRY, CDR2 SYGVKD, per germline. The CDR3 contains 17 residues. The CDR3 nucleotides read TGTGCCATCAGTGCGCTGACTAGCGGGGGATTCCAAGAGACCCAGTACTTC. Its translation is CAISALTSGGFQETQYF.

DNA for the CDR3: TGCAGTGCTAGTTTGGGGGACAGCAATTCACCCCTCCACTTT. Encoded protein: CSASLGDSNSPLHF. V usage is TRBV20-1 and J usage is TRBJ1-6; 7 nucleotides line up with TRBD1. CDR1 is DFQATT and CDR2 is SNEGSKA in the germline V gene (reference sequence). The junction had 6 bases not matched to a gene; V was cut back by 3 bases and J by 7 bases. The CDR3 runs to 14 residues.

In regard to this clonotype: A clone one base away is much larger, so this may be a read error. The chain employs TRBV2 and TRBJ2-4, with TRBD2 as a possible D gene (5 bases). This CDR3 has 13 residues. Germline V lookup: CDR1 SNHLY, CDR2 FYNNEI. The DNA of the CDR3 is TGTGCCAGCGGTGATAGGAGAGCGGAGACCCGGTACTTC. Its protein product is CASGDRRAETRYF.

CDR3 nucleotide sequence: TGTGCCAGCAGCTTAGATGGTCTGAGGGGAGGCGAGCAGTACTTC. Encoded protein: CASSLDGLRGGEQYF. The J gene is TRBJ2-5, the V gene TRBV11-2; D may be TRBD2 (6 bases). The end of the DNA fits TRBJ2-7 better, so the J call may be wrong. The CDR3 loop spans 15 amino acids. Germline loops: CDR1 SGHAT, CDR2 FQNNGV.

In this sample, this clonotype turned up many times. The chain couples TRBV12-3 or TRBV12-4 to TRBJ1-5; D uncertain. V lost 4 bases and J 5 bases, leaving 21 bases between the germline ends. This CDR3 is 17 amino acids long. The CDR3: CASSYEGRPKVYQPQHF. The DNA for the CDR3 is TGTGCCAGCAGTTACGAGGGCAGGCCTAAAGTTTATCAGCCCCAGCATTTT.

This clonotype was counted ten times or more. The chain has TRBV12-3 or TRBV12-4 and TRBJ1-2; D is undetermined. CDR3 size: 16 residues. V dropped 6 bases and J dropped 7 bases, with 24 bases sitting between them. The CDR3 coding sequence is TGTGCCAGCAGCCCTTCTGAACGGGTATCTATGCTTGGCTACACCTTC. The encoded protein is CASSPSERVSMLGYTF.

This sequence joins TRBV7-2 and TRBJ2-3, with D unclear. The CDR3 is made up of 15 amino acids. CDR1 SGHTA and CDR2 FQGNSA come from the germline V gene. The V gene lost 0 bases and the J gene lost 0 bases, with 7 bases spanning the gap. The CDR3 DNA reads TGTGCCAGCAGCTTAGCCCCCTCTAGCACAGATACGCAGTATTTT. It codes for CASSLAPSSTDTQYF.

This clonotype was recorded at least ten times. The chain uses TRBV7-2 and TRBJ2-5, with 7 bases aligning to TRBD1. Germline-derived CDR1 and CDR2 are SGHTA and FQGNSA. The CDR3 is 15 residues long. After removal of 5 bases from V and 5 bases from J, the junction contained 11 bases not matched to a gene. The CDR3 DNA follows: TGTGCCAGCAGCGCCCAAGAAGGGGGCTGGGAGACCCAGTACTTC. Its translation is CASSAQEGGWETQYF.

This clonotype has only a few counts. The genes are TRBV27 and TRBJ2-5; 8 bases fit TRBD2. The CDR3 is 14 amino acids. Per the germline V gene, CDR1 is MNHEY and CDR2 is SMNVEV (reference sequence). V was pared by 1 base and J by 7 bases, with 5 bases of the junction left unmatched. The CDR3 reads CASSLCGGRGTQYF. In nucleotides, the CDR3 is TGTGCCAGCAGTTTATGCGGGGGGCGAGGGACCCAGTACTTC.

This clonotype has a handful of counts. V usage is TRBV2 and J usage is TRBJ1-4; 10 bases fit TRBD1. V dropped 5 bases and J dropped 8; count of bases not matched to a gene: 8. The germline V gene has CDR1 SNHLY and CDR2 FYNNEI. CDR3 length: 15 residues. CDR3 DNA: TGTGCCAGCAGTCCGGACAGGGGGAATTCGGAAAAACTGTTTTTT. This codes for CASSPDRGNSEKLFF.

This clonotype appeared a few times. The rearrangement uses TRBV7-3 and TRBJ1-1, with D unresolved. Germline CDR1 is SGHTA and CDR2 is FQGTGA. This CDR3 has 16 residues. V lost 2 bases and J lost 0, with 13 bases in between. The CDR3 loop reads CASSLRARLMNTEAFF. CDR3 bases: TGTGCCAGCAGCTTACGGGCCAGACTAATGAACACTGAAGCTTTCTTT.

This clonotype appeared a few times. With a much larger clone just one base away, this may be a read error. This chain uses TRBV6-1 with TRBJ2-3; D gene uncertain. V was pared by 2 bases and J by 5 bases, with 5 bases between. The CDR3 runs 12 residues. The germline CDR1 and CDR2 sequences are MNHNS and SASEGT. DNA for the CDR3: TGTGCCAGCAGTGAACCAGGAGATACGCAGTATTTT. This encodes CASSEPGDTQYF.

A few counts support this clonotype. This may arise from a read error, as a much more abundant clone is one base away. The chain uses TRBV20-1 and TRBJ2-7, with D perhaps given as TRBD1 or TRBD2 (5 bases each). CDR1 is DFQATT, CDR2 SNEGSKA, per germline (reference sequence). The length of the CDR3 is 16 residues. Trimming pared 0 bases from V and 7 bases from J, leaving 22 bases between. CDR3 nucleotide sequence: TGCAGTGCTAGAGATGCGGCAGGGAGTCCCTACAATGAGCAGTACTTC. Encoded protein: CSARDAAGSPYNEQYF.

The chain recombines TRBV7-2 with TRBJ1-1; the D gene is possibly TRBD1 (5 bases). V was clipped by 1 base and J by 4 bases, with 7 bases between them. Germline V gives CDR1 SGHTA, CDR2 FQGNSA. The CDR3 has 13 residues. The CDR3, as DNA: TGTGCCAGCAGCTTAGAGGGGTTCACTGAAGCTTTCTTT. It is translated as CASSLEGFTEAFF.

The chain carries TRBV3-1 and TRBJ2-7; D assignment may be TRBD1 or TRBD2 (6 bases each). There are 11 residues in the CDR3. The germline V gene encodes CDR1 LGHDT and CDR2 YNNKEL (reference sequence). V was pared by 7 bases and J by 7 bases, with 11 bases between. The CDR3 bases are TGTGCCAGCAAGGGGGGAATGGAGCAGTACTTC. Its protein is CASKGGMEQYF.

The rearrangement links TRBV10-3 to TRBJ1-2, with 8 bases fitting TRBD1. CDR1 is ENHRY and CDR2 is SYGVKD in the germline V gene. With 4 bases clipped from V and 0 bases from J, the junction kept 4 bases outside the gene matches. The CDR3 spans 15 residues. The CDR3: CAISVGQGANYGYTF. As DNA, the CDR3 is TGTGCCATCAGTGTTGGACAGGGAGCTAACTATGGCTACACCTTC.

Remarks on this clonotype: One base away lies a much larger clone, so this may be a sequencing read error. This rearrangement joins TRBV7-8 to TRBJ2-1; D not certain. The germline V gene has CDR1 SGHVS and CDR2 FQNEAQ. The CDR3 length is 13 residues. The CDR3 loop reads CVSSLQRYNEQFF. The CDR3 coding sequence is TGTGTCAGCAGCTTACAGCGTTACAATGAGCAGTTCTTC.

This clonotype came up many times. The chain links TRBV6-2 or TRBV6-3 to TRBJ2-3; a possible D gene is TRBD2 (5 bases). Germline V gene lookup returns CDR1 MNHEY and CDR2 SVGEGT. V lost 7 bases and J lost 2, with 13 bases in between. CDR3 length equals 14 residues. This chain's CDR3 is CASTGRGLTDTQYF. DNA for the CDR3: TGTGCCAGCACCGGCCGAGGGCTCACAGATACGCAGTATTTT.

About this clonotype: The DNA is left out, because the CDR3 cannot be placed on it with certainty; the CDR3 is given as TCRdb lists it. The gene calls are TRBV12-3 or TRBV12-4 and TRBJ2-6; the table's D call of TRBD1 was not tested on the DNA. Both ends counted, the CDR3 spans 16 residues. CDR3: CASSLGTGLGGYTFGF.

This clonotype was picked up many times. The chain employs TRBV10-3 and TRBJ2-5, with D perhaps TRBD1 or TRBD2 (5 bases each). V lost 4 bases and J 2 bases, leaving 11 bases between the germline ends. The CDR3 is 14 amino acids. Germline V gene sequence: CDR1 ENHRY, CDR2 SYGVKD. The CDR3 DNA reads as TGTGCCATCAGTGTGGGGACGGGGCAAGAGACCCAGTACTTC. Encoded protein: CAISVGTGQETQYF.

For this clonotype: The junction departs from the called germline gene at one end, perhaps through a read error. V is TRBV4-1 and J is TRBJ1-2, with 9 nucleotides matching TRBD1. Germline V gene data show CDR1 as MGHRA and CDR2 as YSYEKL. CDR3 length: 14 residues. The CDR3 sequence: CASSQEDRGHGSTF. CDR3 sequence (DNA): TGCGCCAGCAGCCAAGAGGACAGGGGCCATGGCTCCACCTTC.

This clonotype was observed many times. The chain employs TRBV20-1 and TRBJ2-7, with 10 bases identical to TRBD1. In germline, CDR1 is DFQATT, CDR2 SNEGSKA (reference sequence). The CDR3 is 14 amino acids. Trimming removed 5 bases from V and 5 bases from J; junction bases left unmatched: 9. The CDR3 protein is CSAADRDRGHEQYF. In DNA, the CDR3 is TGCAGTGCTGCGGACCGGGACAGGGGTCACGAGCAGTACTTC.

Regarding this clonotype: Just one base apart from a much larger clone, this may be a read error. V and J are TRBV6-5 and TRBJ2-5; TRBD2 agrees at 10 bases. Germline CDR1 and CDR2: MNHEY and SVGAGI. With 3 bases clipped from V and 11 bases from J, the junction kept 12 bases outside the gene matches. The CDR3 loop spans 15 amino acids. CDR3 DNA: TGTGCCAGCAGTTATCCAGCGGGGGGGGACAATGAGCAGTACTTC. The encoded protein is CASSYPAGGDNEQYF.

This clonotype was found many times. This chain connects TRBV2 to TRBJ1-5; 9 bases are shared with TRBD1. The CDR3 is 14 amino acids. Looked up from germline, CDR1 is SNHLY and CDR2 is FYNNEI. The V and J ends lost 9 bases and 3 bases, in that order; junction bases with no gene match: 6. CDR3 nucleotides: TGTGCCAGTTGGACAGGGGTCTACAATCAGCCCCAGCATTTT. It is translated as CASWTGVYNQPQHF.